This record looks at one T cell receptor beta chain sequence and its context. Its antigen remains unidentified. No per-base quality is available; no much larger clone lies one base away. This sample stems from a study of PD-1 blockade in classical Hodgkin lymphoma (dated by TCRdb to about 2020). Study-level background: Nivolumab dosing was 3 mg/kg intravenously every 2 weeks, continuing until either disease progression or unacceptable toxicity. The study used CyTOF and TCR beta sequencing to define a peripheral blood immune signature of response to PD-1 blockade in classical Hodgkin lymphoma. Study-wide conclusions, independent of this receptor: Trial patients with a complete response had baseline diversity similar to that of newly diagnosed patients, while partial responders and progressors had significantly lower diversity. The study was limited to a single clinical trial cohort, and causes of repertoire differences, possibly disease activity or prior therapy, remained undefined. CD4+ but not CD8+ TCR diversity rose significantly by C4D1 (p=0.0027 vs p=0.16), most apparent in complete responders (p=0.02). Diversity was lower in patients who began nivolumab less than 1 year after ASCT, so these patients were left out of later analyses to avoid confounding by immune reconstitution. Baseline TCR diversity was reported to be lower in newly diagnosed patients than in healthy donors, and even lower in relapsed/refractory patients.

Taken with the paper, the label for time point translates to: cycle 1 day 1 (C1D1), immediately before nivolumab initiation. All trial patients had relapsed after autologous stem cell transplantation, with cohorts A, B and C differing in prior brentuximab vedotin exposure. The trial cohort comprised around 60 patients with relapsed/refractory classical Hodgkin lymphoma whose best overall responses were complete response, partial response or progressive disease. In the multi-cohort phase II CheckMate 205 trial, trial patients received single-agent nivolumab. An independent review committee assessed best overall response by applying the 2007 International Working Group response criteria. PBMCs from the trial were collected at three points: immediately before nivolumab initiation (C1D1), and during therapy at cycle 2 day 1 and cycle 4 day 1. Peripheral blood was collected in 8 mL Vacutainer Cell Preparation Tubes, from which PBMCs were isolated by centrifugation and then cryopreserved.

The Qiagen DNeasy kit was used to extract genomic DNA both from unsorted PBMCs and from the negatively selected CD4+ and CD8+ fractions. Amplification of TCR beta CDR3 regions was done by immunoSEQ multiplex PCR with primers that anneal to V and J segments. A synthetic immune receptor repertoire was used to minimize amplification bias, and any residual bias was removed computationally once sequencing was done. The published analysis was carried out like this. Repertoire diversity was quantified as the Shannon entropy index using custom Python scripts. Unsorted, CD4+ and CD8+ repertoires were analyzed separately, except for combined analyses in which CD4+ and CD8+ sequences were merged in silico. Clonal expansion was defined as at least a 2-fold frequency increase after treatment relative to C1D1, with a pseudocount of 0.5 for undetected baseline clones. Clones with 0 or 1 copy at C1D1 were defined as singleton clones, while clones with 2 or more copies were defined as non-singleton clones. By matching protein sequences in sorted samples from the same patient, clones expanded in unsorted samples were annotated as CD4+, CD8+ or unknown. Diversity changes from C1D1 to C4D1 were tested in paired samples using Wilcoxon tests. This is the immuneACCESS table as TCRdb keeps it, with only in-frame sequences that have V and J called. A part of the clones is gone; compared with another copy, unresolved V genes explain less than half, and the rest is unexplained. D and trimming come from the DNA, and the V and J calls and clone size come from that table. In all, the sample holds tens of thousands of clones, and 90% of those were seen once. In total, the top ten clones hold over 9.5% of the sample.

Spanning cysteine to phenylalanine, the CDR3 consists of 13 amino acids. Only CDR3 DNA is held: 39 bases, read in frame from base 1. CDR1 and CDR2, looked up from the germline V gene (reference sequence), are LNHDA and SQIVND. For this chain, trimming is 5 bases at the V end and 3 bases at the J end, and the number of junction bases without a gene match is 2. This chain joins TRBV19 to TRBJ2-5, and TRBD1 matches 8 of the central bases. The source is a human donor with classical Hodgkin lymphoma. The input for sequencing was peripheral blood mononuclear cells (PBMCs), taken at baseline. Here the CDR3 is given as CASSLDREETQYF. The nucleotide sequence reads as follows: TGTGCCAGTAGTCTGGACAGGGAAGAGACCCAGTACTTC.